This TCR beta chain was retrieved from a study of human T cells and chemical hapten exposure. Stated time point: patch test 1, 2 weeks after DPC sensitization. Treatment reported: therapeutic diphenylcyclopropenone sensitization with weekly scalp DPC. This clonotype was recorded at least ten times. Via MiXCR, TCRdb re-called the RACE reads, giving one row per CDR3 protein. The data hold approximately 100,000 distinct CDR3 sequences, with about 10% observed a single time. The sequence was collected from a woman aged 40 to 50 with alopecia areata. Some clones in this sample may be carry-over from other donors' samples. This specimen consisted of whole blood, obtained in connection with sensitization to the hapten diphenylcyclopropenone (DPC).

The CDR3 region has the DNA TGTGCCAGCAGCTTAATGGGGGGCGCAATGAACACTGAAGCTTTCTTT. It codes for CASSLMGGAMNTEAFF. The J gene is TRBJ1-1, the V gene TRBV7-2; D is possibly TRBD1 (6 bases). Germline CDR1 reads SGHTA; CDR2 reads FQGNSA. The CDR3 loop spans 16 amino acids. V was shortened by 2 bases and J by 0 bases, with 13 bases between the two germline ends.